A selection of T cell receptor beta chains follows, all from one sample in a study of blood T cell repertoires in COVID-19. Generated by immunoSEQ multiplex PCR, the TCRdb table keeps only in-frame clones and is missing some. The sample lists 80,000 to 95,000 clones; less than 80% were seen once. The sample comprised peripheral blood. These receptors all stem from a woman aged 45-60 years with acute or convalescent COVID-19. CDR3s include the opening cysteine and the closing phenylalanine or tryptophan. D genes are given only for firm matches. Expanded clones are given a class, and other clones once, few, many or no size at all.

size,V,J,D,CDR3,DNA
NA,TRBV27,TRBJ1-3,NA,CASSFSGGYGNTIYF,TGTGCCAGCAGTTTCTCCGGGGGTTATGGAAACACCATATATTTT
NA,TRBV18,TRBJ1-3,NA,CASSQSGAQSGNTIYF,TGTGCCAGCTCCCAATCGGGAGCCCAGTCTGGAAACACCATATATTTT
few,TRBV6-5,TRBJ2-7,NA,CASRGGLGYEQYF,TGTGCCAGCAGGGGGGGTCTTGGGTACGAGCAGTACTTC
NA,TRBV7-2,TRBJ1-5,NA,CASSLESGQPQHF,TGTGCCAGCAGCCTCGAAAGCGGTCAGCCCCAGCATTTT
NA,TRBV5-1,TRBJ1-2,NA,CASSFTQGAYCGYTF,TGCGCCAGCAGCTTCACACAGGGCGCTTACTGTGGCTACACCTTC
NA,TRBV6-5,TRBJ1-1,NA,CASSYSGSSMNTEAFF,TGTGCCAGCAGTTACTCGGGGAGTAGCATGAACACTGAAGCTTTCTTT
many,TRBV2,TRBJ1-2,TRBD1,CASRLTGTGSHYTF,TGTGCCAGCAGATTAACCGGGACAGGAAGTCACTACACCTTC
NA,TRBV7-2,TRBJ2-7,TRBD2,CASRLAGRSYEQYF,TGTGCCAGCAGGCTAGCGGGGCGGTCCTACGAGCAGTACTTC
NA,TRBV28,TRBJ1-2,NA,CASWGEVNGYTF,TGTGCCAGCTGGGGGGAGGTCAATGGCTACACCTTC
NA,TRBV6-6,TRBJ1-4,TRBD1,CASSLAQGTNEKLFF,TGTGCCAGCAGCCTTGCACAGGGGACTAATGAAAAACTGTTTTTT
few,TRBV4-2,TRBJ1-2,TRBD1,CASSPTGQGHGYTF,TGTGCCAGCAGCCCAACGGGACAGGGACATGGCTACACCTTC
NA,TRBV7-2,TRBJ1-2,NA,CASSPGDYGYTF,TGTGCCAGCAGCCCGGGGGACTATGGCTACACCTTC
few,TRBV7-8,TRBJ2-7,NA,CASSLEGDPYEQYF,TGTGCCAGCAGCTTAGAAGGGGATCCCTACGAGCAGTACTTC
few,TRBV27,TRBJ1-6,NA,CASSLTGRGSPLHF,TGTGCCAGCAGTTTAACAGGGAGAGGTTCACCCCTCCACTTT
NA,TRBV28,TRBJ1-4,TRBD1,CASSLRRTGGGEKLFF,TGTGCCAGCAGTCTTCGACGGACAGGGGGTGGTGAAAAACTGTTTTTT
once,TRBV5-6,TRBJ2-3,NA,CASSLYDTQYF,TGTGCCAGCAGCTTATATGATACGCAGTATTTT
NA,TRBV5-8,TRBJ2-5,TRBD2,CASSLGAGVETQYF,TGTGCCAGCAGCTTGGGCGCGGGGGTCGAGACCCAGTACTTC
NA,TRBV6-5,TRBJ1-2,TRBD1,CASSHEPGTVYGYTF,TGTGCCAGCAGTCACGAACCCGGGACAGTCTATGGCTACACCTTC
few,TRBV28,TRBJ1-4,TRBD1,CASSLKRGLREKLFF,TGTGCCAGCAGTTTAAAAAGGGGGCTCCGGGAAAAACTGTTTTTT
NA,TRBV6-2/TRBV6-3,TRBJ2-7,NA,CASSYRSYEQYF,TGTGCCAGCAGTTACCGTTCCTACGAGCAGTACTTC
once,TRBV6-1,TRBJ2-3,TRBD1,CASSEAGGGTDTQYF,TGTGCCAGCAGTGAGGCAGGGGGAGGCACAGATACGCAGTATTTT
NA,TRBV10-3,TRBJ2-3,TRBD2,CAISASGGLTDTQYF,TGTGCCATCAGTGCTAGCGGGGGACTCACAGATACGCAGTATTTT
NA,TRBV14,TRBJ1-6,TRBD1,CASSRMGQGDSPLHF,TGTGCCAGCAGCCGGATGGGACAGGGGGACTCACCCCTCCACTTT
NA,TRBV2,TRBJ2-1,NA,CASSFSEDEQFF,TGTGCCAGCAGTTTTAGCGAGGATGAGCAGTTCTTC
once,TRBV19,TRBJ1-6,TRBD1,CASRPPGQHNSPLHF,TGTGCCAGTAGACCCCCGGGACAGCACAATTCACCCCTCCACTTT
few,TRBV19,TRBJ2-1,NA,CASSIGGAGTYNEQFF,TGTGCCAGTAGTATTGGGGGGGCCGGCACCTACAATGAGCAGTTCTTC
NA,TRBV4-3,TRBJ2-1,TRBD1,CASSQAGGTSYNEQFF,TGCGCCAGCAGCCAAGCAGGGGGTACATCCTACAATGAGCAGTTCTTC
NA,TRBV5-4,TRBJ1-1,NA,CASSSPKTANTEAFF,TGTGCCAGCAGCTCCCCTAAGACAGCCAACACTGAAGCTTTCTTT
NA,TRBV19,TRBJ1-1,NA,CASSIARDYEAFF,TGTGCCAGTAGTATAGCCAGGGACTATGAAGCTTTCTTT
NA,TRBV7-2,TRBJ1-2,TRBD1,CASSAGQTYGYTF,TGTGCCAGCAGCGCGGGACAGACCTATGGCTACACCTTC
NA,TRBV10-3,TRBJ2-7,TRBD2,CAIGRTSGGHEQYF,TGTGCCATCGGCCGGACTAGCGGGGGCCACGAGCAGTACTTC
few,TRBV27,TRBJ2-1,TRBD2,CASRRIGGGYNEQFF,TGTGCCAGCAGAAGAATTGGCGGGGGATACAATGAGCAGTTCTTC
few,TRBV28,TRBJ2-3,NA,CASRKQGTDTQYF,TGTGCCAGCAGGAAGCAGGGGACAGATACGCAGTATTTT
NA,TRBV4-3,TRBJ2-7,NA,CASSQDRGYEQYF,TGCGCCAGCAGCCAAGATAGGGGCTACGAGCAGTACTTC
few,TRBV4-1,TRBJ1-3,TRBD1,CASSQVGTGGGSTIYF,TGCGCCAGCAGCCAAGTGGGGACAGGGGGGGGAAGCACCATATATTTT
NA,TRBV28,TRBJ2-2,TRBD2,CASSPRHSLAGVLNTGELFF,TGTGCCAGCAGTCCCCGACATTCCCTAGCGGGGGTGCTAAACACCGGGGAGCTGTTTTTT
NA,TRBV5-1,TRBJ2-3,NA,CASSLMGVRGPSTDTQYF,TGCGCCAGCAGCTTGATGGGGGTGCGGGGGCCTAGCACAGATACGCAGTATTTT
NA,TRBV5-6,TRBJ1-1,NA,CASSLIRAGKAEAFF,TGTGCCAGCAGCCTTATACGGGCAGGGAAGGCTGAAGCTTTCTTT
NA,TRBV20-1,TRBJ1-2,NA,CSAYGYGYTF,TGCAGTGCGTACGGGTATGGCTACACCTTC
NA,TRBV6-5,TRBJ2-3,NA,CASNGGQGTDTQYF,TGTGCCAGCAACGGGGGGCAGGGCACAGATACGCAGTATTTT
NA,TRBV12-3/TRBV12-4,TRBJ1-1,NA,CASNGQSNTEAFF,TGTGCCAGCAATGGACAGAGCAACACTGAAGCTTTCTTT
NA,TRBV14,TRBJ2-7,NA,CASSPTGIYEQYF,TGTGCCAGCAGCCCGACGGGGATCTACGAGCAGTACTTC